This TCR beta chain was captured in a study of cytomegalovirus exposure and HLA in healthy donors. Points from the study as a whole: A later analysis reportedly found that, within productive TCRs, an Asian-associated ancestry cluster had fewer N-insertions than the mean observed across the roughly 730 donors.

With V trimmed by 7 bases and J by 4 bases, 9 bases remained unmatched. The germline V gene has CDR1 SNHLY and CDR2 FYNNEI. This CDR3 is built from 15 residues. The PCR had 60 Vbeta and 13 Jbeta primers. This table comes from immunoSEQ multiplex PCR, and its TCRdb copy is limited to in-frame clones, with some not included. The sample consists of about 200,000 clones, around 75% of them appearing once. This clone is a singleton in its sample. The antigen is not known. Sequences were obtained from PBMCs. The source of this sequence is a woman aged 50 to 60 in good health and CMV-seronegative. The V call is TRBV2, the J call TRBJ1-4, with 7 bases lining up with TRBD1. The CDR3 sequence: CASNGDTGVNEKLFF. The CDR3 DNA sequence: TGTGCCAGCAACGGTGATACAGGGGTTAATGAAAAACTGTTTTTT.